The 28 T cell receptor beta chains listed next were all sequenced from one sample in a study of blood T cell repertoires in COVID-19 (dated by TCRdb to the early 2020s). Receptor amplification or capture employed the immunoSEQ multiplex PCR assay. What TCRdb holds here is the immuneACCESS table cut down to in-frame rearrangements. Part of the clones is not present; checked against another copy, under half of the missing clones reflect an unresolved V gene, and the others are unexplained. Across this sample there are 320,000 or so clones, with 89% seen only once. 4% to 6% of the sample belongs to the ten largest clones. The sample comprised PBMCs or T cells enriched from blood (not recorded which). The receptors were gathered from a man in his fifties or sixties who had recovered from COVID-19.

The CDR3 DNA follows: TGTGCCAGCAGCCCTGGGGGGGCCGGAAACACCATATATTTT. Translated, it gives CASSPGGAGNTIYF. The chain employs TRBV3-1 (or the pseudogene TRBV3-2) and TRBJ1-3, with D possibly TRBD1 on 6 matching bases. The CDR3 is 14 amino acids. CDR1 LGHDT and CDR2 YNNKEL come from the germline V gene (reference sequence). V lost 4 bases and J 4 bases, leaving 11 bases between the germline ends.

The chain employs TRBV7-9 and TRBJ2-5; no definite D call. Germline V gives CDR1 SEHNR, CDR2 FQNEAQ (reference sequence). The CDR3 contains 12 residues. Deletions cut 5 bases from V and 4 bases from J, with 8 bases between. CDR3 region: CASSPEAETQYF. The CDR3 DNA sequence: TGTGCCAGCAGCCCCGAGGCAGAGACCCAGTACTTC.

This sequence joins TRBV4-1 and TRBJ2-5; the match to TRBD2 covers 8 bases. The CDR3 extends over 15 amino acids. Trimming cost V 4 bases and J 5 bases; bases outside gene matches: 9. The germline V gene encodes CDR1 MGHRA and CDR2 YSYEKL. The CDR3 coding sequence is TGCGCCAGCAGCCCGTTCGGGGGGGCAGGGGAGACCCAGTACTTC. It specifies CASSPFGGAGETQYF.

The genes are TRBV24-1 and TRBJ2-3, with 13 bases fitting TRBD2. This CDR3 is built from 18 residues. Germline CDR1 and CDR2: KGHDR and SFDVKD. Trimming cost V 3 bases and J 3 bases; bases outside gene matches: 8. DNA for the CDR3: TGTGCCACCAGTGATCGCGTGCGGACTAGCGGGAGTACAGATACGCAGTATTTT. Protein product: CATSDRVRTSGSTDTQYF.

This rearrangement joins TRBV7-9 to TRBJ1-2; D possibly corresponds to TRBD1 (6 bases). Germline V gene data show CDR1 as SEHNR and CDR2 as FQNEAQ (reference sequence). V shed 7 bases and J shed 0 bases, with 18 bases lying between them. The CDR3 is 16 residues long. The CDR3 DNA is TGTGCCAGCACCCCCCGGGGGGCACTCACTAACTATGGCTACACCTTC. Amino acid sequence: CASTPRGALTNYGYTF.

The chain joins TRBV4-2 to TRBJ2-5, with TRBD2 matching 13 bases. The CDR3 is 17 residues long. V dropped 4 bases and J dropped 4; count of bases not matched to a gene: 9. Germline V gene data show CDR1 as LGHNA and CDR2 as YNFKEQ. The CDR3 is CASSPGTSGRARETQYF. The CDR3 DNA is TGTGCCAGCAGCCCCGGTACTAGCGGGAGGGCCAGAGAGACCCAGTACTTC.

The chain combines TRBV27 with TRBJ2-5; 8 nucleotides agree with TRBD2. Looked up from germline, CDR1 is MNHEY and CDR2 is SMNVEV (reference sequence). This CDR3 has 17 residues. V shed 8 bases and J 5 bases; nucleotides not matched to a gene: 19. The CDR3 nucleotides read TGTGCCAGCCCCCTTTATGGGCAACGGGAGGGGAGGGAGACCCAGTACTTC. Its protein product is CASPLYGQREGRETQYF.

The chain joins TRBV18 to TRBJ2-7; 8 nucleotides align to TRBD2. V dropped 3 bases and J dropped 2; count of bases not matched to a gene: 21. Germline V lookup: CDR1 KGHSH, CDR2 LQKENI. CDR3 length equals 20 residues. The DNA for the CDR3 is TGTGCCAGCTCACCGGATGATATTAAGGGTCGACTAGCGTTACCCTACGAGCAGTACTTC. It codes for CASSPDDIKGRLALPYEQYF.

The chain has TRBV7-2 and TRBJ2-7, with a possible D match to TRBD2 (5 bases). Germline V gene data show CDR1 as SGHTA and CDR2 as FQGNSA. V was cut by 5 bases and J by 3 bases, with 8 bases left in between. The CDR3 extends over 12 amino acids. In DNA, the CDR3 is TGTGCCAGCAGCGCTACTAGCTACGAGCAGTACTTC. Protein product: CASSATSYEQYF.

The chain joins TRBV30 to TRBJ1-6, with D unclear. The CDR3 consists of 16 residues. Germline CDR1 reads GTSNPN; CDR2 reads SVGIG (reference sequence). V shed 0 bases and J shed 2 bases, with 11 bases lying between them. This CDR3 reads CAWSVRGGTYNSPLHF. The CDR3 nucleotides are TGTGCCTGGAGTGTACGAGGAGGGACCTATAATTCACCCCTCCACTTT.

This chain connects TRBV3-1 (or the pseudogene TRBV3-2) to TRBJ1-6; D is unresolved. The CDR3 has 12 amino acids. The ends were cut back, 1 base at V and 14 bases at J, with 9 bases in the middle. CDR1 is LGHDT, CDR2 YNNKEL, per germline (reference sequence). CDR3 nucleotide sequence: TGTGCCAGCAGCCAAGGGGCAGCAGCCCTCCACTTT. Protein sequence: CASSQGAAALHF.

This rearrangement joins TRBV9 to TRBJ1-1; TRBD1 aligns across 8 bases. Losses at the gene ends were 3 bases for V and 10 bases for J; bases not matched to a gene: 11. The CDR3 is 14 residues long. Per the germline V gene, CDR1 is SGDLS and CDR2 is YYNGEE. The CDR3 DNA sequence: TGTGCCAGCAGCGACCAACTTCATACAGGGGGAGCTTTCTTT. This sequence encodes CASSDQLHTGGAFF.

The table lists this clone with a count of one. The chain links TRBV5-5 to TRBJ1-3; 9 nucleotides line up with TRBD1. The junction had 13 bases not matched to a gene; V was cut back by 4 bases and J by 2 bases. CDR3 size: 18 residues. Germline V gives CDR1 SGHKS, CDR2 YYEKEE (reference sequence). The CDR3 region is CASSLGPRTGEAGNTIYF. CDR3 bases: TGTGCCAGCAGCCTAGGGCCCCGGACAGGGGAGGCTGGAAACACCATATATTTT.

The chain recombines TRBV7-2 with TRBJ2-5, with 8 bases aligning to TRBD2. Germline V gives CDR1 SGHTA, CDR2 FQGNSA. V dropped 1 base and J dropped 5; count of bases not matched to a gene: 12. This CDR3 region has 17 residues. CDR3 coding DNA: TGTGCCAGCAGCTTAGGACTAGCGCCTCACGGGCGGGAGACCCAGTACTTC. It encodes CASSLGLAPHGRETQYF.

This clone has only one observation. The DNA for the CDR3 is TGCGCCAGCAGCGTGGGACAGGGTGGTGAAAAACTGTTTTTT. This encodes CASSVGQGGEKLFF. The gene calls are TRBV5-1 and TRBJ1-4; TRBD1 matches at 9 bases. The CDR3 contains 14 residues. Trimming took 4 bases from V and 7 from J; bases not matched to a gene: 5. Germline V gene data show CDR1 as SGHRS and CDR2 as YFSETQ.

The chain joins TRBV6-5 to TRBJ2-7, with D maybe TRBD2 (5 bases). Germline CDR1 reads MNHEY; CDR2 reads SVGAGI. The CDR3 totals 14 residues. V lost 6 bases, J lost 2 bases, and 14 bases lay in between. The CDR3 DNA sequence: TGTGCCAGCAGCCCCAGCGGAAAACCCTACGAGCAGTACTTC. It yields the protein CASSPSGKPYEQYF.

This clone has just one count. The CDR3 DNA is TGTGCCAGCTCACAAAACGGACAGGTTGGCTACACCTTC. As protein: CASSQNGQVGYTF. The chain joins TRBV18 to TRBJ1-2; TRBD1 matches at 7 bases. This CDR3 spans 13 amino acids. In germline, CDR1 is KGHSH, CDR2 LQKENI. Trimming cost V 4 bases and J 7 bases; bases outside gene matches: 6. Variable domain in full (rest from reference TRBV18 and TRBJ1-2): NAGVMQNPRHLVRRRGQEARLRCSPMKGHSHVYWYRQLPEEGLKFMVYLQKENIIDESGMPKERFSAEFPKEGPSILRIQQVVRGDSAAYFCASSQNGQVGYTFGSGTRLTVV.

The V call is TRBV7-9, the J call TRBJ1-1, with D unresolved. V was trimmed by 3 bases and J by 2 bases, leaving 10 bases between them. This CDR3 comprises 14 residues. Germline CDR1 is SEHNR and CDR2 is FQNEAQ (reference sequence). The CDR3 sequence is CASSFGEDNTEAFF. The CDR3 coding sequence is TGTGCCAGCAGCTTCGGGGAGGACAACACTGAAGCTTTCTTT.

This clone was seen a single time. The chain recombines TRBV30 with TRBJ1-5, with a tentative D call TRBD1 (6 bases). With 4 bases removed from V and 0 bases from J, the gap between germline ends came to 7 bases. The length of the CDR3 is 13 residues. The germline V gene has CDR1 GTSNPN and CDR2 SVGIG (reference sequence). The CDR3 DNA reads as TGTGCCTGGAACAGGGATAGCAATCAGCCCCAGCATTTT. Amino acid sequence: CAWNRDSNQPQHF.

The chain employs TRBV19 and TRBJ2-2, with 7 bases identical to TRBD2. Looked up from germline, CDR1 is LNHDA and CDR2 is SQIVND (reference sequence). The CDR3 is 16 amino acids. Germline trimming cut 1 base from V and 3 bases from J; bases unmatched to any gene: 5. This CDR3 is CASSIAPLADTGELFF. The CDR3, as DNA: TGTGCCAGTAGTATAGCCCCCCTAGCGGACACCGGGGAGCTGTTTTTT.

The chain recombines TRBV24-1 with TRBJ2-2, with 10 bases fitting TRBD1. Germline CDR1 is KGHDR and CDR2 is SFDVKD. The CDR3 covers 17 residues. J lost 4 bases, V lost 3 bases, and 7 bases had no gene match. The CDR3 region has the DNA TGTGCCACCAGTGATCCCGGGACAGGGGTTGCCACCGGGGAGCTGTTTTTT. Translated, it gives CATSDPGTGVATGELFF.

The rearrangement uses TRBV11-2 and TRBJ2-5, with a possible D match to TRBD2 (7 bases). This CDR3 contains 14 residues. With 5 bases removed from V and 4 bases from J, the gap between germline ends came to 14 bases. The germline V gene has CDR1 SGHAT and CDR2 FQNNGV. CDR3 DNA sequence: TGTGCCAGCAGCAGACAGAGGGGGGGAGAGACCCAGTACTTC. Its translation is CASSRQRGGETQYF.

The chain links TRBV5-1 to TRBJ1-1; 7 nucleotides align to TRBD1. CDR1 and CDR2 (germline): SGHRS, YFSETQ. Trimming cost V 4 bases and J 1 base; bases outside gene matches: 4. The CDR3 runs 14 residues. The CDR3 region has the DNA TGCGCCAGCAGCGCGGGACAGCCGAACACTGAAGCTTTCTTT. Translated, it gives CASSAGQPNTEAFF.

This chain uses TRBV2 with TRBJ1-1; D might be TRBD1 (5 bases). V lost 7 bases to trimming and J lost 4 bases, with 16 bases between them. Germline V gene sequence: CDR1 SNHLY, CDR2 FYNNEI. The CDR3 totals 14 residues. DNA of the CDR3: TGTGCCAGCACCTCGCAGGGTACGAGCACTGAAGCTTTCTTT. This translates into CASTSQGTSTEAFF.

This chain joins TRBV27 and TRBJ1-6; a possible D gene is TRBD1 (5 bases). The length of the CDR3 is 17 residues. With 1 base removed from V and 9 bases from J, the gap between germline ends came to 19 bases. The germline gives CDR1 MNHEY, CDR2 SMNVEV (reference sequence). CDR3 region: CASSLLGGAAGGSPLHF. In DNA, the CDR3 is TGTGCCAGCAGTTTATTAGGCGGGGCAGCCGGTGGTTCACCCCTCCACTTT.

The J gene is TRBJ1-4, the V gene TRBV3-1 (or the pseudogene TRBV3-2), with D perhaps TRBD1 (6 bases). The V gene lost 2 bases and the J gene lost 12 bases, with 10 bases spanning the gap. CDR1 LGHDT and CDR2 YNNKEL come from the germline V gene (reference sequence). The CDR3 is 12 amino acids. In DNA form, the CDR3 reads TGTGCCAGCAGCCAAACAGGGATAGAACTGTTTTTT. Its protein is CASSQTGIELFF.

The rearrangement uses TRBV2 and TRBJ2-7; a weak D match, TRBD2 (5 bases). This CDR3 spans 14 amino acids. Germline CDR1 is SNHLY and CDR2 is FYNNEI. Trimming cost V 3 bases and J 2 bases, with 11 bases left between them. Here the CDR3 DNA reads TGTGCCAGCAGTGATCGGACTTTTACCTACGAGCAGTACTTC. Protein product: CASSDRTFTYEQYF.

This clone was found once. This rearrangement joins TRBV5-5 to TRBJ2-2, with 8 bases fitting TRBD1. CDR3 length: 17 amino acids. Losses at the gene ends were 0 bases for V and 1 base for J; bases not matched to a gene: 5. Looked up from germline, CDR1 is SGHKS and CDR2 is YYEKEE (reference sequence). CDR3 coding DNA: TGTGCCAGCAGCTTGGGGTCCGGGACAGGGAACACCGGGGAGCTGTTTTTT. It encodes CASSLGSGTGNTGELFF.